These T cell receptor beta chains were read from a single sample in a study of TIL therapy for anti-PD-1-resistant metastatic lung cancer. Profiled with immunoSEQ multiplex PCR; TCRdb holds only in-frame clones, not every one. Here the sample spans 54,000 or so clones, around 90% being singletons. The material sequenced was blood, taken at baseline. These receptors originate from a person aged 25 to 85 with non-small cell lung cancer. CDR3s include the opening cysteine and the closing phenylalanine or tryptophan. The D gene is left open where the match is weak. The size of a clone is reported for some rows only, either as once, few or many, or as a class for expanded clones.

v_call,clone_size,d_call,j_call,cdr3_nt,cdr3_aa
TRBV6-5,.,TRBD1,TRBJ2-1,TGTGCCAGCAGTTTGACAGGGTCGTCCTACAATGAGCAGTTCTTC,CASSLTGSSYNEQFF
TRBV5-3,.,TRBD2,TRBJ2-7,TGTGCCAGAAGCTGCGGGACTAGACGTCTCTACGAGCAGTACTTC,CARSCGTRRLYEQYF
TRBV5-1,.,.,TRBJ2-4,TGCGCCAGCGGTAACGGAAACATTCAGTACTTC,CASGNGNIQYF
TRBV20-1,.,.,TRBJ2-3,TGCAGTGCAAGCACAGATACGCAGTATTTT,CSASTDTQYF
TRBV7-7,.,TRBD2,TRBJ2-1,TGTGCCAGCAGCCTTACGCCGGGACTAGCGGACAATGAGCAGTTCTTC,CASSLTPGLADNEQFF
TRBV10-2,.,.,TRBJ2-7,TGCGCCAGCACCCGGGGGCACTTCTACGAGCAGTACTTC,CASTRGHFYEQYF
TRBV15,.,TRBD2,TRBJ2-7,TGTGCCACCAGCCAGAGCGGGGGGGGAACCTACGAGCAGTACTTC,CATSQSGGGTYEQYF
TRBV11-2,.,TRBD2,TRBJ2-4,TGTGCCAGCAGCTGGAGCGGGGGGGGAAACATTCAGTACTTC,CASSWSGGGNIQYF
TRBV9,.,.,TRBJ2-1,TGTGCCAGCAGCGTAGCGTGGTCAGGCTACAATGAGCAGTTCTTC,CASSVAWSGYNEQFF
TRBV10-3,few,.,TRBJ1-2,TGTGCCATCAGTGAACTCGTCGGGACAATCTATGGCTACACCTTC,CAISELVGTIYGYTF
TRBV28,.,TRBD2,TRBJ2-1,TGTGCCAGCGGGGGGGTTCTAGGGCAGTTCTTC,CASGGVLGQFF
TRBV5-5,.,.,TRBJ2-3,TGTGCCAGCAGCTTGGACAGCCATAGCACAGATACGCAGTATTTT,CASSLDSHSTDTQYF
TRBV7-9,.,.,TRBJ1-5,TGTGCCAGCAGCTTAGGGGGGAGCCATCAGCCCCAGCATTTT,CASSLGGSHQPQHF
TRBV6-5,.,TRBD2,TRBJ2-3,TGTGCCAGCAGTTCCGGGACTAGATATGATACGCAGTATTTT,CASSSGTRYDTQYF
TRBV28,.,.,TRBJ2-7,TGTGCCAGCAGTTTATCACAGGGACGTTTGGAGGTCGACGAGCAGTACTTC,CASSLSQGRLEVDEQYF
TRBV27,.,.,TRBJ1-2,TGTGCCAGCAGTCCATCCCCGGGCAGGGCCAGCTATGGCTACACCTTC,CASSPSPGRASYGYTF
TRBV28,.,TRBD1,TRBJ1-1,TGTGCCAGCAGTTTAGTTAAGGGGGGACAGATGAACACTGAAGCTTTCTTT,CASSLVKGGQMNTEAFF
TRBV9,.,.,TRBJ2-6,TGTGCCAGCAGCGTAGCTACGGCGGCCCTTCCGGGGGCCAACGTCCTGACTTTC,CASSVATAALPGANVLTF
TRBV6-5,.,TRBD2,TRBJ2-7,TGTGCCAGCAGTTACCCAAGCGCGGGAGAGGAGGAGCAGTACTTC,CASSYPSAGEEEQYF
TRBV9,.,.,TRBJ1-4,TGTGCCAGCAGCGGCCTGGGGGTAGGGGATGAAAAACTGTTTTTT,CASSGLGVGDEKLFF
TRBV11-3,.,.,TRBJ2-5,TGTGCCAGCAGCCCTCCGTCCCAGGTGGAGACCCAGTACTTC,CASSPPSQVETQYF
TRBV6-1,.,TRBD1,TRBJ1-2,TGTGCCAGCAGTGAAGCAATCGACAGGGCCTTCCGAGGCTACACCTTC,CASSEAIDRAFRGYTF
TRBV14,few,.,TRBJ2-2,TGTGCCAGCAGCCAACGCGTTAACACCGGGGAGCTGTTTTTT,CASSQRVNTGELFF
TRBV28,once,TRBD1,TRBJ1-5,TGTGCCAGCAGTTTACCGGGACAGGGGACCGCTCAGCCCCAGCATTTT,CASSLPGQGTAQPQHF
TRBV3-1/TRBV3-2,.,TRBD2,TRBJ2-7,TGTGCCAGCAGCCAAAACGGAGCGGGAGTTGCTTACGAGCAGTACTTC,CASSQNGAGVAYEQYF
TRBV4-2,.,.,TRBJ2-3,TGTGCCAGCAGCCAAGCGGGCGGGGCCGGCACAGATACGCAGTATTTT,CASSQAGGAGTDTQYF
TRBV7-2,.,.,TRBJ2-7,TGTGCCAGCAGCTTAACGTCCCTGCGGGTTTTCTCCTACGAGCAGTACTTC,CASSLTSLRVFSYEQYF
TRBV27,.,.,TRBJ2-4,TGTGCCACCGCCCCAGGACTGTTAGCCAAAAACATTCAGTACTTC,CATAPGLLAKNIQYF
TRBV19,.,TRBD1,TRBJ1-1,TGTGCCAGTAGTGAACAGGGGAGGACGAACACTGAAGCTTTCTTT,CASSEQGRTNTEAFF
TRBV27,.,TRBD1,TRBJ2-5,TGTGCCAGCAATCCATCCGGGACAGGGTTGGGAGAGACCCAGTACTTC,CASNPSGTGLGETQYF
TRBV28,.,.,TRBJ2-5,TGTGCCAGCAGTTTAAGCAGGAACCGCCAAGAGACCCAGTACTTC,CASSLSRNRQETQYF
TRBV6-5,.,TRBD2,TRBJ2-1,TGTGCCAGCAGTTTAGGACTAGCGAGCCCCCACAATGAGCAGTTCTTC,CASSLGLASPHNEQFF
TRBV29-1,.,TRBD1,TRBJ2-3,TGCAGCGTTCGGGACAGGGGTTTCGATACGCAGTATTTT,CSVRDRGFDTQYF
TRBV27,.,TRBD1,TRBJ2-1,TGTGCCAGCAGTTTACTGGGACAGGGCTACAATGAGCAGTTCTTC,CASSLLGQGYNEQFF
TRBV6-1,.,TRBD1,TRBJ1-4,TGTGCCAGCAGTGAACAGGGGGACGAAAAACTGTTTTTT,CASSEQGDEKLFF
TRBV30,.,.,TRBJ1-3,TGTGCCTGGAGTGTACTGGGGGCGCGATCTGGAAACACCATATATTTT,CAWSVLGARSGNTIYF
TRBV9,.,TRBD2,TRBJ2-5,TGTGCCAGCAGCGCGGCCGGGACTACGGTCGAGACCCAGTACTTC,CASSAAGTTVETQYF
TRBV24-1,.,.,TRBJ2-3,TGTGCCACCTCTCAGGGCACAGATACGCAGTATTTT,CATSQGTDTQYF
TRBV28,.,.,TRBJ2-7,TGTGCCAGCAGTTTACCGACAGGGAGGTACGAGCAGTACTTC,CASSLPTGRYEQYF
TRBV6-2/TRBV6-3,few,.,TRBJ2-7,TGTGCCAGCAGTTACTCAGGAGGCGAGCAGTACTTC,CASSYSGGEQYF
TRBV20-1,.,TRBD1,TRBJ1-2,TGCAGTGCTAGTGGGACAGGTTATGGCTACACCTTC,CSASGTGYGYTF
TRBV19,.,.,TRBJ1-5,TGTGCCAGTAGTACCGTTGGCCTACGGGATAGCAATCAGCCCCAGCATTTT,CASSTVGLRDSNQPQHF
TRBV12-3/TRBV12-4,.,.,TRBJ2-3,TGTGCCAGCAGCGGTCGTTTTCCAGATACGCAGTATTTT,CASSGRFPDTQYF
TRBV19,.,.,TRBJ2-6,TGTGCCAGTAGTATCGGCGGGACCAACCCTGGGGCCAACGTCCTGACTTTC,CASSIGGTNPGANVLTF